A selection of T cell receptor beta chains follows, all from one sample in a study of blood T cell repertoires in COVID-19. Some clones are missing from TCRdb's copy, which holds only in-frame ones; the method was immunoSEQ multiplex PCR. The data hold about 370,000 clones, with 80% to 90% observed a single time. The material sequenced was peripheral blood. All receptors come from a woman in her 30s with COVID-19, enrolled during active disease. The CDR3 runs from the conserved cysteine through the conserved F or W. D genes are given only for firm matches. Not every row has a clone size; where given, it reads once, few, many or a size class.

j_call v_call clone_size d_call cdr3_nt cdr3_aa
TRBJ1-5 TRBV12-3/TRBV12-4 NA NA TGTGCCAGTATGTCCATGGGGGGTCAGCCCCAGCATTTT CASMSMGGQPQHF
TRBJ1-6 TRBV4-2 NA TRBD1 TGTGCCAGCAGCCAATCACTGGACAGGGGGCGATCACCCCTCCACTTT CASSQSLDRGRSPLHF
TRBJ1-1 TRBV2 NA NA TGTGCCAGCAGTCCGGGGAGGGGCACTGAAGCTTTCTTT CASSPGRGTEAFF
TRBJ2-2 TRBV9 NA TRBD1 TGTGCCAGCAGCCGTAGTTGGACAGGGGGATCTATAACCGGGGAGCTGTTTTTT CASSRSWTGGSITGELFF
TRBJ2-5 TRBV6-2/TRBV6-3 once NA TGTGCCAGCAGTTACTCGAGCTCATTAGCGGTCCCCTACCAAGAGACCCAGTACTTC CASSYSSSLAVPYQETQYF
TRBJ2-2 TRBV18 NA NA TGTGCCAGCTCACCGATCGAGGGGAACACCGGGGAGCTGTTTTTT CASSPIEGNTGELFF
TRBJ2-2 TRBV4-3 NA NA TGCGCCAGCAGCCGGACCCGGACAGTACAGTGGGAGCTGTTTTTT CASSRTRTVQWELFF
TRBJ1-2 TRBV6-5 NA NA TGTGCCAGCAGTTACTCCGGGACTCACTATGGCTACACCTTC CASSYSGTHYGYTF
TRBJ2-7 TRBV5-6 NA NA TGTGCCAGCAGCTTGCAGAGGATCTTTAACTACGAGCAGTACTTC CASSLQRIFNYEQYF
TRBJ2-6 TRBV18 NA NA TGTGCCAGCTCACCACGCCAGGGGACACACTCTGGGGCCAACGTCCTGACTTTC CASSPRQGTHSGANVLTF
TRBJ2-3 TRBV7-9 NA NA TGTGCCAGCAGCTCGACTAGTTTTGCCCCAGATACGCAGTATTTT CASSSTSFAPDTQYF
TRBJ1-6 TRBV9 NA NA TGTGCCAGCAGCTTAACAGATAATTCACCCCTCCACTTT CASSLTDNSPLHF
TRBJ1-5 TRBV6-2/TRBV6-3 once TRBD1 TGTGCCAGCAGTTCGGGGACAGTCACCTATAGCAATCAGCCCCAGCATTTT CASSSGTVTYSNQPQHF
TRBJ2-1 TRBV13 NA TRBD2 TGTGCCAGCAGCCCCCAAGGAGTAGCGGGAGTAGCTGAGCAGTTCTTC CASSPQGVAGVAEQFF
TRBJ2-6 TRBV10-3 NA NA TGTGCCATTGGCCCCCGATCCTCTGGGGCCAACGTCCTGACTTTC CAIGPRSSGANVLTF
TRBJ2-6 TRBV5-1 NA NA TGCGCCAGCAGCTTAGAGTGGGGGGCCAACGTCCTGACTTTC CASSLEWGANVLTF
TRBJ2-5 TRBV18 few NA TGTGCCAGCTCACCACCGGGGGGAGAGACCCAGTACTTC CASSPPGGETQYF
TRBJ2-3 TRBV6-5 NA TRBD1 TGTGCCAGCAGTTACTCGAAAAGGGGGCACACAGATACGCAGTATTTT CASSYSKRGHTDTQYF
TRBJ1-1 TRBV28 NA NA TGTGCCAGCAGCCCCGGAGGACGGCTAAACACTGAAGCTTTCTTT CASSPGGRLNTEAFF
TRBJ1-5 TRBV19 NA TRBD1 TGTGCCAGTAGTGTCCGGGACAGCGGGCATCAGCCCCAGCATTTT CASSVRDSGHQPQHF
TRBJ2-1 TRBV5-1 NA TRBD2 TGCGCCAGCAGCTTGGGGACTAGCGGATACAATGAGCAGTTCTTC CASSLGTSGYNEQFF
TRBJ1-1 TRBV7-9 NA TRBD1 TGTGCCAGCAGGTCAACCACAGGGGGGAAAGCTTTCTTT CASRSTTGGKAFF
TRBJ1-5 TRBV11-1 NA NA TGTGCCAGCAGCTTAGATGGCCGTAGCAATCAGCCCCAGCATTTT CASSLDGRSNQPQHF
TRBJ2-7 TRBV19 NA NA TGTGCCACCCGGACACTCCAGGGCCACGAGCAGTACTTC CATRTLQGHEQYF
TRBJ2-4 TRBV4-1 NA NA TGCGCCAGCAGCCCCTCACTCCTGGTGGCAGGTCGGAAAAACATTCAGTACTTC CASSPSLLVAGRKNIQYF
TRBJ2-3 TRBV4-1 few TRBD1 TGCGCCAGCAGCCGTTCCGGACAGGCCACAGATACGCAGTATTTT CASSRSGQATDTQYF
TRBJ2-5 TRBV19 NA TRBD1 TGTGCCAGTAGTCAGGGGACAGAAGAGACCCAGTACTTC CASSQGTEETQYF
TRBJ2-3 TRBV6-1 NA NA TGTGCCAGCAGTGATATGGGAGGGGGGGGGAGCACAGATACGCAGTATTTT CASSDMGGGGSTDTQYF
TRBJ2-5 TRBV19 NA NA TGTGCCAGTAGTATAACGGGAGAGACCCAGTACTTC CASSITGETQYF
TRBJ1-2 TRBV3-1/TRBV3-2 NA TRBD1 TGTGCCAGCAGCCCCGAACCGACAGGGTACTATGGCTACACCTTC CASSPEPTGYYGYTF
TRBJ2-3 TRBV3-1/TRBV3-2 NA NA TGTGCCAGCAGCCAAGCGGGAGCGATCCTCACAGATACGCAGTATTTT CASSQAGAILTDTQYF
TRBJ1-3 TRBV6-5 NA TRBD1 TGTGCCAGCATCGACAGGGGCTCTGGAAACACCATATATTTT CASIDRGSGNTIYF
TRBJ1-2 TRBV30 NA NA TGTGCCTGGGGACGACAGGAGTCCGTCTATGGCTACACCTTC CAWGRQESVYGYTF
TRBJ2-7 TRBV5-6 NA TRBD1 TGTGCCAGCAGCCACCACGGTTACAGGGGAACTAGCTCCTACGAGCAGTACTTC CASSHHGYRGTSSYEQYF
TRBJ2-1 TRBV7-9 NA NA TGTGCCAGCAGCCTACGAGAAACTGGAGGCCAGTTCTTC CASSLRETGGQFF
TRBJ2-2 TRBV21-1 NA NA TGTGCCAGCAGAAACAGGGGGCCGAACACCGGGGAGCTGTTTTTT CASRNRGPNTGELFF
TRBJ2-4 TRBV11-2 NA NA TGTGCCAGCAGCTTCCCAGGGCTAGCCAAAAACATTCAGTACTTC CASSFPGLAKNIQYF
TRBJ2-3 TRBV9 NA NA TGTGCCAGCAGCGTAGAACTAGCCAACACAGATACGCAGTATTTT CASSVELANTDTQYF
TRBJ2-1 TRBV10-3 NA TRBD2 TGTGCCATCAGTGAGGGACTAGCGGGAGTTCGCTCCTACAATGAGCAGTTCTTC CAISEGLAGVRSYNEQFF
TRBJ2-6 TRBV9 NA NA TGTGCCAGCAGCCCATATCCAACATCTGGGGCCAACGTCCTGACTTTC CASSPYPTSGANVLTF
TRBJ1-5 TRBV7-9 few NA TGTGCCAGCAGCTTAGGTTCACTCTTAAATCAGCCCCAGCATTTT CASSLGSLLNQPQHF
TRBJ2-1 TRBV6-5 NA NA TGTGCCAGCAGTTACCCAGGAAGGCCCTACAATGAGCAGTTCTTC CASSYPGRPYNEQFF
TRBJ2-7 TRBV7-9 few TRBD2 TGTGCCAGCAGCTCCCCGGGGGGTAGGTACGAGCAGTACTTC CASSSPGGRYEQYF
TRBJ2-3 TRBV4-3 NA NA TGCGCCAGCAGCCAAGAATACAGGGTGGGCACAGATACGCAGTATTTT CASSQEYRVGTDTQYF
TRBJ2-2 TRBV28 NA NA TGTGCCAGCAGTTTAAATGGCCCCGGGGTGGGCGGGGAGCTGTTTTTT CASSLNGPGVGGELFF